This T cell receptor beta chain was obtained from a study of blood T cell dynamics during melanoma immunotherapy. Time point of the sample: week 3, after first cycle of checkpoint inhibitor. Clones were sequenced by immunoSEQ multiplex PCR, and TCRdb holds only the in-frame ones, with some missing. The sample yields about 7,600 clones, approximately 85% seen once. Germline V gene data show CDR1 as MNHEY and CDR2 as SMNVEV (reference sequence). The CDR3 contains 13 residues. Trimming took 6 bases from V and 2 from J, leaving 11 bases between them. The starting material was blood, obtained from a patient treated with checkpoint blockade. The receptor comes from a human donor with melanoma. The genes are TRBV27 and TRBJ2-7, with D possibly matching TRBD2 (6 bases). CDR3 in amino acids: CASRREIPYEQYF. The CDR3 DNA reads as TGTGCCAGCAGACGGGAGATACCCTACGAGCAGTACTTC.